This T cell receptor (beta chain) was found in a study of regulatory T cells in long-lasting Graves disease. Both iRepertoire HTBI primers and Arm-PCR of CDR3 regions were used to build the TCR beta libraries. TCRdb ran MiXCR on the multiplex PCR reads and lists one entry per CDR3 protein. The table has roughly 320,000 distinct CDR3 sequences, over 15% seen once. In germline, CDR1 is SGHTA, CDR2 FQGTGA. J gave up 0 bases and V 5 bases, and 6 bases lay outside the gene matches. This CDR3 contains 17 residues. There are a few counts of this clonotype. The antigen is not known. Findings and caveats of the study: A limited number of samples was an acknowledged limitation.

Stated time point: newly diagnosed GD, antithyroid drugs for less than 3 months. TCR sequences were obtained from RNA taken from PBMCs. This sample also belongs to another study, concerning T cells in Graves' hyperthyroidism and ophthalmopathy.

Material: peripheral blood mononuclear cells (PBMCs), obtained at new diagnosis, from a patient treated with antithyroid drugs. The rearrangement uses TRBV7-3 and TRBJ2-2, with TRBD2 identical over 10 bases. The origin of this receptor is a man between 35 and 55 years old with Graves disease. The CDR3 spells CASSRQSGGANTGELFF. As DNA, the CDR3 is TGTGCCAGCAGCCGCCAAAGCGGGGGGGCGAACACCGGGGAGCTGTTTTTT.